This T cell receptor (beta chain) was documented in a study of CD4 T cells in relation to SARS-CoV-2 and coronaviruses. Study-wide background: The HLA restriction of the shared crossreactive spike epitopes was mapped.

This CDR3 spans 15 amino acids. With 7 bases removed from V and 0 bases from J, the gap between germline ends came to 14 bases. Germline CDR1 and CDR2: SEHNR and FQNEAQ (reference sequence). The unexposed donors gave CD4+ T cells in 2011-2018, prior to COVID-19. The cells were cultured for around ten days before CD4+ T cells were isolated. Sequencing used immunoSEQ multiplex PCR; TCRdb keeps in-frame clones, though not all of them. The sample shows 20,000 to 30,000 clones, roughly 76% of them seen only once. With regard to this clone: Its specificity is not known.

General observations from the study: About 65% of donors had memory CD4+ clonotypes crossrecognizing SARS-CoV-2 and common cold coronavirus spike. The cross-reactivity analysis covered only spike protein, not other viral proteins.

Sequenced sample: CD4+ T cells from PBMCs, cultured in vitro. The clonotype originates from a human donor in good health. This chain connects TRBV7-9 to TRBJ2-3; perhaps TRBD2 as D (6 bases). CDR3: CASTPGGTSTDTQYF. In DNA form, the CDR3 reads TGTGCCAGCACCCCTGGAGGGACTAGCACAGATACGCAGTATTTT.